This TCR beta chain was sequenced for a study of cytomegalovirus exposure and HLA in healthy donors. Study-level results: Three CMV-associated chains proved CMV antigen-specific in vitro. It was found in a later analysis that first-cohort TCR clusters tended to co-occur in the 90 to 150 validation repertoires.

With 2 bases clipped from V and 2 bases from J, the junction kept 10 bases outside the gene matches. CDR3 length: 17 amino acids. CDR1 is MGHRA, CDR2 YSYEKL, per germline. Worth noting for this clone: Its antigen is still unknown.

Assay used: immunoSEQ multiplex PCR; TCRdb lists only in-frame clones, some missing. The data hold 150,000 to 200,000 clones, with about nine tenths observed a single time. Separate from the approximately 670-subject first cohort was the approximately 110-subject validation cohort, to which the donors belonged. V and J are TRBV4-1 and TRBJ2-3; 7 bases are a match to TRBD2. The receptor's source is a woman under 30 in good health and CMV-seropositive. Material: PBMCs. Here the CDR3 reads CASSQSGRSLITDTQYF. DNA for the CDR3: TGCGCCAGCAGCCAATCCGGGAGGAGTTTGATCACAGATACGCAGTATTTT.